This T cell receptor beta chain was obtained from a study of control samples from healthy donors and cancer patients. TCRdb keeps only in-frame clones here, not all; method: immunoSEQ multiplex PCR. The data hold roughly 52,000 clones, with approximately 95% observed a single time. The length of the CDR3 is 15 residues. Germline V gene sequence: CDR1 MNHEY, CDR2 SMNVEV (reference sequence). Trimming shortened V by 3 bases and J by 5 bases, and 11 bases separated the two germline ends. The rearrangement uses TRBV27 and TRBJ1-6; D remains ambiguous. The receptor was isolated from a man aged 25 to 45 in good health. The sequenced material came from blood. The CDR3 DNA reads TGTGCCAGCAGTTTCCGACCCGGGGATAATTCACCCCTCCACTTT. It encodes CASSFRPGDNSPLHF.